Listed below are T cell receptor beta chains from one sample, sequenced in a study of blood T cell repertoires in COVID-19. Using immunoSEQ multiplex PCR, the repertoire was profiled, and TCRdb retains in-frame clones only, with some absent. The table has 200,000 to 300,000 clones, about 82% seen once. Sequencing was carried out using peripheral blood. The origin of the receptors is a woman aged 60-75 years with active or convalescent COVID-19. The CDR3 runs from the conserved cysteine through the conserved F or W. Fields, in order: V gene, clone size, D gene, J gene, CDR3 protein, CDR3 DNA. A D gene is named only where the DNA matches it firmly. Size values are once, few and many counts, or a class for expanded clones, and some rows have none.

V: TRBV5-1; size: NA; D: NA; J: TRBJ2-7; CDR3: CASSIGQSYEQYF; DNA: TGCGCCAGCAGCATCGGACAATCTTACGAGCAGTACTTC
V: TRBV21-1; size: NA; D: NA; J: TRBJ2-5; CDR3: CASRPTRGEETQYF; DNA: TGTGCCAGCAGGCCCACCCGCGGGGAAGAGACCCAGTACTTC
V: TRBV5-1; size: NA; D: NA; J: TRBJ1-2; CDR3: CASSPGDTTNYGYTF; DNA: TGCGCCAGCAGCCCTGGGGACACTACTAACTATGGCTACACCTTC
V: TRBV10-3; size: NA; D: NA; J: TRBJ2-5; CDR3: CAISEMRETQYF; DNA: TGTGCCATCAGTGAGATGCGGGAGACCCAGTACTTC
V: TRBV19; size: few; D: TRBD1; J: TRBJ2-3; CDR3: CASSTSRQGWADTQYF; DNA: TGTGCCAGTAGCACCTCAAGACAGGGATGGGCAGATACGCAGTATTTT
V: TRBV19; size: NA; D: TRBD1; J: TRBJ1-2; CDR3: CASGRLTGDGYTF; DNA: TGTGCCAGTGGGAGGCTGACAGGGGATGGCTACACCTTC
V: TRBV27; size: NA; D: NA; J: TRBJ2-3; CDR3: CASSPRGLGTDTQYF; DNA: TGTGCCAGCAGTCCCCGGGGTCTCGGCACAGATACGCAGTATTTT
V: TRBV6-1; size: NA; D: TRBD2; J: TRBJ2-1; CDR3: CASSDSGRAWDNEQFF; DNA: TGTGCCAGCAGTGATAGCGGGAGGGCGTGGGATAATGAGCAGTTCTTC
V: TRBV5-1; size: few; D: TRBD1; J: TRBJ2-2; CDR3: CASSLEGTDTGELFF; DNA: TGCGCCAGCAGCTTGGAGGGGACAGACACCGGGGAGCTGTTTTTT
V: TRBV5-4; size: NA; D: TRBD2; J: TRBJ2-5; CDR3: CASSPDGREGETQYF; DNA: TGTGCCAGCAGCCCTGATGGGCGGGAGGGAGAGACCCAGTACTTC
V: TRBV7-9; size: NA; D: NA; J: TRBJ1-2; CDR3: CASSYRGYGYTF; DNA: TGTGCCAGCAGCTACCGGGGGTACGGCTACACCTTC
V: TRBV3-1/TRBV3-2; size: NA; D: TRBD1; J: TRBJ1-2; CDR3: CASSQPDRGGYGYTF; DNA: TGTGCCAGCAGCCAACCCGACAGGGGCGGCTATGGCTACACCTTC
V: TRBV7-3; size: NA; D: TRBD2; J: TRBJ2-1; CDR3: CASSPSGRTYNEQFF; DNA: TGTGCCAGCAGCCCGAGCGGGAGGACCTACAATGAGCAGTTCTTC
V: TRBV19; size: NA; D: TRBD1; J: TRBJ2-3; CDR3: CASSIRDRHTTDTQYF; DNA: TGTGCCAGTAGTATCCGGGACAGACACACCACAGATACGCAGTATTTT
V: TRBV19; size: NA; D: TRBD1; J: TRBJ1-1; CDR3: CASRNGQAGLPEAFF; DNA: TGTGCCAGTAGGAACGGACAGGCGGGGCTCCCTGAAGCTTTCTTT